A single sample is the source of the 9 T cell receptor beta chains below, sequenced in a study of T cell clonality in common variable immunodeficiency. Generated by immunoSEQ multiplex PCR, the TCRdb table keeps only in-frame clones and is missing some. This sample has about 60,000 clones, each found more than once. The sequencing input was peripheral blood mononuclear cells. All receptors come from a person aged 18-70 years in good health.

This clone came up many times. Read coverage stops 3 residues before the CDR3 terminus; the germline J gene supplies the remainder. The V and J genes are TRBV5-1 and TRBJ1-4, with D tentatively TRBD1 (5 bases). Trimming stripped 0 bases from V and 8 bases from J, with 11 bases between. Germline CDR1 is SGHRS and CDR2 is YFSETQ. This CDR3 is 14 amino acids long. The CDR3 DNA, read in part, is TGCGCCAGCAGCTTGGACCAGGGTGGGGAAAAA. Translation: CASSLDQGGEK. The CDR3 reads in full as CASSLDQGGEKLFF.

This clone was detected ten times or more. The read finishes 3 residues shy of the CDR3 end, and the germline J gene is used to complete it. The genes are TRBV19 and TRBJ2-6; no definite D call. Trimming removed 3 bases from V and 0 bases from J, with 6 bases in between. This CDR3 contains 15 residues. Germline-derived CDR1 and CDR2 are LNHDA and SQIVND (reference sequence). The CDR3 bases that were read are TGTGCCAGTAGTATGGCGGACTCTGGGGCCAACGTC. Translated: CASSMADSGANV. The CDR3 as a whole reads CASSMADSGANVLTF.

This clone has ten or more counts. Read data end 3 residues before the CDR3 end; the end is taken from the germline J gene. V and J are TRBV2 and TRBJ2-1; D may be TRBD1 (7 bases). V gave up 0 bases and J gave up 8 bases, with 17 bases separating them. The CDR3 is made up of 16 amino acids. Germline-derived CDR1 and CDR2 are SNHLY and FYNNEI. Here the CDR3 reads CASSEAPWRGLHEQFF. The sequenced CDR3 bases are TGTGCCAGCAGTGAAGCGCCTTGGAGGGGGCTTCATGAG. Full variable domain (missing parts from reference TRBV2 and TRBJ2-1): EPEVTQTPSHQVTQMGQEVILRCVPISNHLYFYWYRQILGQKVEFLVSFYNNEISEKSEIFDDQFSVERPDGSNFTLKIRSTKLEDSAMYFCASSEAPWRGLHEQFFGPGTRLTVL.

This clone was detected many times. The read ends 3 residues early relative to the CDR3; the germline J gene fills the gap. The chain recombines TRBV6-1 with TRBJ1-3; 9 nucleotides align to TRBD1. CDR1 and CDR2 from the germline V gene are MNHNS and SASEGT. This CDR3 is built from 19 residues. J was trimmed by 1 base and V by 0 bases; bases with no gene match: 10. The CDR3 bases that were read are TGTGCCAGCAGTGAAGCGGCCGGGACAGGGCTATGGTCTGGAAACACC. Translated, it gives CASSEAAGTGLWSGNT. The whole CDR3 reads CASSEAAGTGLWSGNTIYF.

This clone has at least ten counts. The read halts 3 residues ahead of the CDR3 end, with the missing end drawn from the germline J gene. The genes are TRBV7-2 and TRBJ2-3; TRBD2 matches at 10 bases. V lost 4 bases and J lost 4; bases outside the gene matches: 5. This CDR3 is built from 15 residues. In germline, CDR1 is SGHTA, CDR2 FQGNSA. This CDR3 reads CASSYTSGVADTQYF. The CDR3 DNA, read in part, is TGTGCCAGCAGCTACACTAGCGGGGTGGCAGATACG. The full variable domain, completed using reference TRBV7-2 and TRBJ2-3, is GAGVSQSPSNKVTEKGKDVELRCDPISGHTALYWYRQSLGQGLEFLIYFQGNSAPDKSGLPSDRFSAERTGGSVSTLTIQRTQQEDSAVYLCASSYTSGVADTQYFGPGTRLTVL.

There are many counts of this clone. The read terminates 3 residues before the CDR3 end, so the remaining end is supplied by the germline J gene. This chain connects TRBV12-3 or TRBV12-4 to TRBJ2-3, with D perhaps matching TRBD2 (6 bases). This CDR3 has 15 amino acids. Deletions cut 6 bases from V and 6 bases from J, with 19 bases between. CDR3: CASRSQLLASDTQYF. CDR3 DNA, as far as it was read: TGTGCCAGCAGATCACAATTACTAGCTTCCGATACG.

This clone was picked up many times. Read coverage stops 3 residues before the CDR3 terminus; the germline J gene supplies the remainder. The rearrangement uses TRBV15 and TRBJ2-5; D is possibly TRBD2 (6 bases). The germline V and J ends were trimmed by 4 bases and 2 bases, with 14 bases remaining between them. CDR1 and CDR2 (germline): LNHNV, YYDKDF (reference sequence). CDR3 size: 15 residues. The covered CDR3 bases are TGTGCCACCAGCACCCGGAGTGGGGGGCAAGAGACC. Protein sequence: CATSTRSGGQET. The full CDR3 protein is CATSTRSGGQETQYF.

This clone has a count of ten or more. Read sequence stops 3 residues before the CDR3 end, and the germline J gene provides the missing end. V gene TRBV5-1 combines with J gene TRBJ2-3, with a tentative D call TRBD2 (5 bases). The CDR3 is 14 amino acids. Germline lookup yields CDR1 SGHRS and CDR2 YFSETQ. The V end was cut by 2 bases, the J end by 1 base, with 8 bases between. CDR3 amino acids: CASSFSGGTDTQYF. The covered CDR3 bases are TGCGCCAGCAGCTTCTCCGGGGGCACAGATACG.

This clone was picked up many times. The read falls 3 residues short of the CDR3 end, and the missing part is taken from the germline J gene. This chain connects TRBV5-1 to TRBJ2-2; D possibly uses TRBD1 or TRBD2 (6 bases each). Germline V gives CDR1 SGHRS, CDR2 YFSETQ. This CDR3 comprises 17 residues. V lost 4 bases and J lost 5, with 21 bases in between. The covered CDR3 bases are TGCGCCAGCAGCCCCGGGTCGGCGCAGGGGAGGACCGGGGAG. Translated, it gives CASSPGSAQGRTGE. The entire CDR3 sequence reads CASSPGSAQGRTGELFF.